These T cell receptor beta chains were read from a single sample in a study of response to subunit inactivated influenza vaccine. TCRdb re-called the RT-PCR reads through MiXCR, storing one row per CDR3 protein. The table records some 480,000 distinct CDR3 sequences, approximately 11% of them present only once. The sample in question was PBMCs from blood, obtained 40 to 50 days after vaccination. The receptors come from a man over 45 who received an inactivated influenza vaccine. Each CDR3 is given with its conserved first and last residue.

v_call	j_call	cdr3_aa
TRBV5-1	TRBJ2-7	CASSGPVTDRLRSSYEQYF
TRBV4-1	TRBJ1-3	CASSQELSGNTIYF
TRBV20-1	TRBJ2-5	CSARGGLAGELETQYF
TRBV12-3/TRBV12-4	TRBJ2-7	CASSLRQGELGYEQYF
TRBV7-2	TRBJ1-1	CASSPGQGRGAEAFF
TRBV6-1	TRBJ1-2	CASSRDRASYGYTF
TRBV12-3/TRBV12-4	TRBJ1-1	CASSLYRGSWAAFF
TRBV5-1	TRBJ2-2	CASSLDGGRRGTGELFF
TRBV9	TRBJ1-1	CASSVVLSPPLNTEAFF
TRBV4-1	TRBJ2-3	CASRRIGTDATDTQYF
TRBV20-1	TRBJ1-1	CSARVGTGGPNTEAFF
TRBV20-1	TRBJ2-2	CSATGTQNTGELFF
TRBV9	TRBJ1-2	CASKGGDYGYTF
TRBV25-1	TRBJ2-5	CASSATELGQETQYF
TRBV20-1	TRBJ1-1	CSARQGSFDTEAFF